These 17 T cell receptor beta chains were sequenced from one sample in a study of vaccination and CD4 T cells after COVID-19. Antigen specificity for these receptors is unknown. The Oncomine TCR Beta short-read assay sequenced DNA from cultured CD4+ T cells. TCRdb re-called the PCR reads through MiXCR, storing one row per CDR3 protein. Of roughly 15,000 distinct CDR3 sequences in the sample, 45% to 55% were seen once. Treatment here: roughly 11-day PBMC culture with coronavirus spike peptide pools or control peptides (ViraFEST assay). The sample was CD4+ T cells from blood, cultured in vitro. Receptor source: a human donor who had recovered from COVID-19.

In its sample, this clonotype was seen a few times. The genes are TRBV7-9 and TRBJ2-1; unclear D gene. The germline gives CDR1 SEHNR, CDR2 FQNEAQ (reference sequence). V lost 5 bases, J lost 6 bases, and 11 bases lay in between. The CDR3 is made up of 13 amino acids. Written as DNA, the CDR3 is TGTGCCAGCAGCCCCAAGCCCCGCAATGAGCAGTTCTTC. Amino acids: CASSPKPRNEQFF.

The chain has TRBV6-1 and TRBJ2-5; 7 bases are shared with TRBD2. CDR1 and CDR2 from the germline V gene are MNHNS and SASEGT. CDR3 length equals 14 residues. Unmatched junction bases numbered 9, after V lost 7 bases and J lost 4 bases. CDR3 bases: TGTGCCAGCATGGTTGCGGGAGTGGTAGAGACCCAGTACTTC. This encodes CASMVAGVVETQYF.

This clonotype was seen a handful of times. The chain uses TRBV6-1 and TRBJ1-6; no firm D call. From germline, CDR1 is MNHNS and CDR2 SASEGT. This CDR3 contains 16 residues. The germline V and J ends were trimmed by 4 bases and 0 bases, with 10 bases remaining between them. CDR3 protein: CASSGHPSSYNSPLHF. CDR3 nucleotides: TGTGCCAGCAGTGGACACCCGAGCTCCTATAATTCACCCCTCCACTTT.

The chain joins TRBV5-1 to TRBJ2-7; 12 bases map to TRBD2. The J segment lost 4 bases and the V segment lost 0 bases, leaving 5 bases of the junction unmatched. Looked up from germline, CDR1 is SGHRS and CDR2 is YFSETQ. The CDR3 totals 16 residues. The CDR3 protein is CASSLVLAGGRYEQYF. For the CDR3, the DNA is TGCGCCAGCAGCTTGGTTCTAGCGGGAGGGCGTTACGAGCAGTACTTC.

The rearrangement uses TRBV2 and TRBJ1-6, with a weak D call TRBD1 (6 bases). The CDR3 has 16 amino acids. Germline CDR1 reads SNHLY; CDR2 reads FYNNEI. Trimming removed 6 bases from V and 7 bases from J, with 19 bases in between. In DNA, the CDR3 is TGTGCCAGCAGCATTAAAACAGGGATCTCAAATTCACCCCTCCACTTT. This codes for CASSIKTGISNSPLHF.

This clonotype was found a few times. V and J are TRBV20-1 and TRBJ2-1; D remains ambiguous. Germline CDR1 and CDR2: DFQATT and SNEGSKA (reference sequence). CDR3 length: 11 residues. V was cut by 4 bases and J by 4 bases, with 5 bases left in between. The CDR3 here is CSANVYNEQFF. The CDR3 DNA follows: TGCAGTGCTAACGTGTACAATGAGCAGTTCTTC.

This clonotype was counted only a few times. CDR3 DNA: TGCAGCTCAGGACTAGCGGGGGTACAAGAGACCCAGTACTTC. As protein: CSSGLAGVQETQYF. The chain employs TRBV29-1 and TRBJ2-5, with 13 bases matching TRBD2. CDR3 length equals 14 residues. The V gene's germline CDR1 is SQVTM and CDR2 ANQGSEA. V lost 8 bases to trimming and J lost 2 bases; unmatched junction nucleotides: 5.

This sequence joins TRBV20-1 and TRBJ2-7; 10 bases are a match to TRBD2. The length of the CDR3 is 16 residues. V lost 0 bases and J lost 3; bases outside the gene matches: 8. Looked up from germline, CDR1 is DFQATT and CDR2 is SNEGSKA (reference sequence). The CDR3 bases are TGCAGTGCTAGAGATCGGGCTAGCGGGAGAGGCTACGAGCAGTACTTC. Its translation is CSARDRASGRGYEQYF.

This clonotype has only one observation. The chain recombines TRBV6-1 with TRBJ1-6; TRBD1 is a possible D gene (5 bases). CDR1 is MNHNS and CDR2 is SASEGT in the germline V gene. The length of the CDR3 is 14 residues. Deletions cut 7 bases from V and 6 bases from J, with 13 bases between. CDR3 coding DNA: TGTGCCAGCACCTTCGACAGTTCTAATTCACCCCTCCACTTT. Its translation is CASTFDSSNSPLHF.

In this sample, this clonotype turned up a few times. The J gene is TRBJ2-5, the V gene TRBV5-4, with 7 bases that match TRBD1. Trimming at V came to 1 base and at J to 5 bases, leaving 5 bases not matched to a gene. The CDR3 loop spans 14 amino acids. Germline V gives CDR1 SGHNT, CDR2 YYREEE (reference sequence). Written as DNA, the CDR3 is TGTGCCAGCAGCTTGAAGCAGGGGGATGAGACCCAGTACTTC. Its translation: CASSLKQGDETQYF. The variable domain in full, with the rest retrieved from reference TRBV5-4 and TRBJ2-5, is ETGVTQSPTHLIKTRGQQVTLRCSSQSGHNTVSWYQQALGQGPQFIFQYYREEENGRGNFPPRFSGLQFPNYSSELNVNALELDDSALYLCASSLKQGDETQYFGPGTRLLVL.

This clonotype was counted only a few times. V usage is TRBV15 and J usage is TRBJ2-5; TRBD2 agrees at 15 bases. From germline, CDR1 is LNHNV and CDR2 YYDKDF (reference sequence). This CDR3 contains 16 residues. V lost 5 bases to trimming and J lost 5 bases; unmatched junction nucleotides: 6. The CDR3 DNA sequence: TGTGCCACCAGCTCTGGACTAGCGGGAGGGCCGGAGACCCAGTACTTC. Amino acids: CATSSGLAGGPETQYF. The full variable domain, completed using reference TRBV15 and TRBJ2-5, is DAMVIQNPRYQVTQFGKPVTLSCSQTLNHNVMYWYQQKSSQAPKLLFHYYDKDFNNEADTPDNFQSRRPNTSFCFLDIRSPGLGDTAMYLCATSSGLAGGPETQYFGPGTRLLVL.

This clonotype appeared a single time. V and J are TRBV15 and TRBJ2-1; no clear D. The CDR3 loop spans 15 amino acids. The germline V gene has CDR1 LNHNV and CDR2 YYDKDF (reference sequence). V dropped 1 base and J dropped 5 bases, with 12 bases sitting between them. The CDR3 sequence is CATSRVGETNNEQFF. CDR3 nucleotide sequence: TGTGCCACCAGCAGAGTAGGTGAAACCAACAATGAGCAGTTCTTC.

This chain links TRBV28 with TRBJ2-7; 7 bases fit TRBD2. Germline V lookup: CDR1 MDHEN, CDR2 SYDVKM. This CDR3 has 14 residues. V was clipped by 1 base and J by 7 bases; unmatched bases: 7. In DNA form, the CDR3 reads TGTGCCAGCAGTTTATACGCGGGAGAAAAAGAGCAGTACTTC. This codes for CASSLYAGEKEQYF.

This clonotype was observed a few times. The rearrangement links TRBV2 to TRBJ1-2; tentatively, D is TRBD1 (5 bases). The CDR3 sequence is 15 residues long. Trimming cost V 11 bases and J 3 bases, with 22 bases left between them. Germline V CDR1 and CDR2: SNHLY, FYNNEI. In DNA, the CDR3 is TGTGCCGGACAATCCTGGGGGGAATTGGACTATGGCTACACCTTC. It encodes CAGQSWGELDYGYTF.

The chain's CDR3 is CASSYSGGAYEKLFF. The CDR3 DNA sequence: TGTGCCAGCAGTTACTCAGGGGGCGCATATGAAAAACTGTTTTTT. V is TRBV6-5 and J is TRBJ1-4, with 7 nucleotides matching TRBD1. Looked up from germline, CDR1 is MNHEY and CDR2 is SVGAGI. The J segment lost 6 bases and the V segment lost 0 bases, leaving 4 bases of the junction unmatched. The CDR3 totals 15 residues.

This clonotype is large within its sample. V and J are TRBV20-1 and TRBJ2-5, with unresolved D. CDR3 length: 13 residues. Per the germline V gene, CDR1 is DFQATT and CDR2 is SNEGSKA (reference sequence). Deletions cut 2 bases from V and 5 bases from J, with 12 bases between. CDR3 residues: CSARFVSGETQYF. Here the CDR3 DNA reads TGCAGTGCTAGATTTGTGAGTGGGGAGACCCAGTACTTC.

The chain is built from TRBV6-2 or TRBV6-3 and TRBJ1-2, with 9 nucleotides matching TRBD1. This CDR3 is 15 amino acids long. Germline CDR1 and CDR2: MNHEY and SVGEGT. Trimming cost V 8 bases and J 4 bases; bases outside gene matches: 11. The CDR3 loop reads CASRPGQGPTYGYTF. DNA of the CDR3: TGTGCCAGCCGACCTGGACAGGGGCCGACCTATGGCTACACCTTC.